This T cell receptor (beta chain) was observed in a study of T-cell memory formation after mild COVID-19. Between the trimmed V and J ends, which lost 4 bases and 7 bases, there was a span of 17 bases. Per the germline V gene, CDR1 is LNHNV and CDR2 is YYDKDF (reference sequence). The CDR3 extends over 14 amino acids. TCRdb reanalysed the 5' RACE reads using MiXCR and keeps one entry per CDR3 protein. This sample has some 120,000 distinct CDR3 sequences, with approximately 16% found just once. In its sample, this clonotype was seen a few times. The material sequenced was PBMCs or a T cell subset sorted from them (not recorded which). This receptor was obtained from an adult woman who had mild COVID-19 (a few samples of this study predate the infection). Cell type and time point are not known. The J gene is TRBJ2-7, the V gene TRBV15; a possible D gene is TRBD2 (6 bases). Here the CDR3 reads CATSNSFWGEEQYF. The CDR3 coding sequence is TGTGCCACCAGCAACTCTTTCTGGGGGGAAGAGCAGTACTTC.